The clone carrying this TCR beta chain was seen once. Its antigen is undetermined. This sample was included in a study of Ad26.COV2.S vaccination and SARS-CoV-2 variants. About the research overall: Donor had been placed in the Ad26.COV2.S arm of the COV1001 trial. The vaccine Ad26.COV2.S was put into the muscle once, or twice with 56 days between.

Trimming stripped 1 base from V and 2 bases from J, with 6 bases between. The CDR3 runs to 13 residues. Germline V gives CDR1 GTSNPN, CDR2 SVGIG (reference sequence). Treatment denoted: around 19 received Ad26.COV2.S at low or high dose, single or two shots; roughly five received placebo; per-sample allocation not given. Samples came from day 63 after the first vaccine or placebo injection. Vaccination used an Ad26 vector expressing Wuhan-strain SARS-CoV-2 spike. Assay: immunoSEQ multiplex PCR; the TCRdb copy retains only in-frame clones and omits some. The sample carries approximately 350,000 clones, 80% to 90% recorded once. General study findings and limits: Measures of TCR breadth and depth may have fallen short of total T cell responses.

V and J are TRBV30 and TRBJ1-3; D is possibly TRBD1 (5 bases). The clonotype was recovered from a person aged 18 to 59 who received the Ad26.COV2.S COVID-19 vaccine or a placebo. Source: peripheral blood, taken in a trial of Ad26.COV2.S vaccine versus placebo. In DNA form, the CDR3 reads TGTGCCTGGAGTGACAGGACTGGAAACACCATATATTTT. This sequence encodes CAWSDRTGNTIYF. The full variable domain, in which reference TRBV30 and TRBJ1-3 provide the parts outside the CDR3, is SQTIHQWPATLVQPVGSPLSLECTVEGTSNPNLYWYRQAAGRGLQLLFYSVGIGQISSEVPQNLSASRPQDRQFILSSKKLLLSDSGFYLCAWSDRTGNTIYFGEGSWLTVV.